This record concerns one TCR beta chain sequence. The antigen remains unidentified. V was cut by 2 bases and J by 5 bases, with 13 bases left in between. The V gene's germline CDR1 is MNHNS and CDR2 SASEGT. This CDR3 is 14 amino acids long. This record belongs to a study of T cell responses to AZD1222 COVID-19 vaccine. The study, taken as a whole, reports: Baseline testing showed seropositivity in only a handful of AZD1222 recipients. Most donors were white British, females outnumbered males, and clonal diversity was possibly underestimated. Repertoires in all cases were sampled only once the peak T cell response had passed. Dominant at 160-218 and 743-854, vaccine-associated CD4 TCRs also spanned spike.

Sequenced by immunoSEQ multiplex PCR; TCRdb stores in-frame clones only, minus some. This table has more than 150,000 clones, approximately 87% appearing once. The sequence came from an adult in good health. V gene TRBV6-1 combines with J gene TRBJ2-7, with D uncertain. The specimen was peripheral blood, collected on day 0 of MenACWY control vaccination. As DNA, the CDR3 is TGTGCCAGCAGTGAATGGGTCAATTCCAACGAGCAGTACTTC. Protein product: CASSEWVNSNEQYF.